The clone carrying this TCR beta chain was seen many times. Its matching antigen is unknown. The entry originates in a study of CD8 T cells in ankylosing spondylitis. Points from the study as a whole: There was a TCR beta motif, made of several highly homologous variants, that appeared characteristic of ankylosing spondylitis blood. Previous work reported some of these motif variants in the synovial fluid and blood of reactive arthritis. Disease-linked clones were reportedly significantly enriched in matched ankylosing spondylitis synovial fluid.

Researchers built TCR beta libraries using quantitative 5'-RACE with molecular barcodes. MiXCR, run by TCRdb on the 5' RACE reads, gives a single entry per CDR3 protein. The sample lists 35,000 to 50,000 distinct CDR3 sequences; 10% to 13% were seen once. The sequenced material came from blood, either unsorted or a sorted T cell fraction (not recorded which). The sequence derives from a male donor with ankylosing spondylitis or in good health (not recorded which).

The CDR3 loop is CASSLGGGQKETQYF. The CDR3 bases are TGTGCCAGCAGTTTAGGGGGAGGGCAAAAAGAGACCCAGTACTTC. The rearrangement joins TRBV28 to TRBJ2-5; 7 bases align to TRBD2. Germline CDR1 is MDHEN and CDR2 is SYDVKM. The CDR3 covers 15 residues. Germline trimming cut 2 bases from V and 3 bases from J; bases unmatched to any gene: 6.